Shown below are 2 T cell receptor beta chains from a single sample sequenced in a study of Graves' ophthalmopathy and Graves' hyperthyroidism. RNA served as the template for amplifying TCR beta CDR3 regions. RT-PCR in the first round used HTBI primers; a second-round multiplex PCR followed. TCRdb independently ran MiXCR on the multiplex PCR reads; one entry per CDR3 protein. The sample carries approximately 540,000 distinct CDR3 sequences, less than 45% recorded once. Material: peripheral blood or thyroid tissue (not recorded which). Receptors were obtained from an adult man with Graves' hyperthyroidism.

This clonotype came up a few times. The CDR3 region is CSARGQGAGDGYTF. The DNA of the CDR3 is TGCAGTGCTAGAGGACAGGGGGCCGGGGATGGCTACACCTTC. The chain uses TRBV20-1 and TRBJ1-2; TRBD1 matches at 10 bases. The CDR3 length is 14 residues. Germline V lookup: CDR1 DFQATT, CDR2 SNEGSKA (reference sequence). After removal of 1 base from V and 6 bases from J, the junction contained 5 bases not matched to a gene.

The CDR3 DNA is TGTGCCAGCAGTTTACTGGCTCAAGAGACCCAGTACTTC. Translated, it gives CASSLLAQETQYF. V gene TRBV27 combines with J gene TRBJ2-5; D not certain. CDR1 and CDR2 from the germline V gene are MNHEY and SMNVEV (reference sequence). V lost 2 bases to trimming and J lost 2 bases, with 6 bases between them. The CDR3 has 13 amino acids.